These 20 T cell receptor beta chains were sequenced from one sample in a study of neurological immune-mediated disorders (dated by TCRdb to the late 2010s). The library came from 5' RACE. The sequencer was an Illumina HiSeq 2500. Through fastp at Q25 and MiXCR, TCRdb rebuilt clones from the public reads, retaining in-frame beta chains. Rows are unified per CDR3 protein, each entry keeping the most common DNA and genes. Present in this sample are tens of thousands of distinct CDR3 sequences, roughly 4.3% of which were seen just once. The ten largest make up around 6% of the sample. Per the publication, the time point label means: longitudinal time-point 3. Sequencing was done on a sample of PBMCs. These receptors all come from a woman aged 60-70 years with multiple sclerosis.

This clonotype was detected many times. This chain links TRBV7-6 with TRBJ1-1; D gene unclear. Trimming took off 5 bases at V and 5 bases at J, with 12 bases between the two ends. This CDR3 is built from 13 residues. Germline V CDR1 and CDR2: SGHVS, FNYEAQ. CDR3 sequence: CASSPKEGTEAFF. The CDR3 nucleotides read TGTGCCAGCAGCCCCAAGGAGGGTACTGAAGCTTTCTTT.

Many counts were recorded for this clonotype. The chain links TRBV29-1 to TRBJ2-5; maybe TRBD1 (6 bases). The CDR3 length is 12 residues. Germline-derived CDR1 and CDR2 are SQVTM and ANQGSEA. Trimming left V 7 bases short and J 1 base short, with 10 bases between. CDR3 coding DNA: TGCAGCGGGAACAGGGCCCAAGAGACCCAGTACTTC. This translates into CSGNRAQETQYF.

The table lists this clonotype with many counts. The V gene is TRBV7-2, the J gene TRBJ1-6; D gene ambiguous. Trimming took 1 base from V and 15 from J, leaving 13 bases between them. This CDR3 has 13 amino acids. Germline loops: CDR1 SGHTA, CDR2 FQGNSA. The CDR3 coding sequence is TGTGCCAGCAGCTTAGTTGGTCATACGCTCCTCCACTTT. The encoded protein is CASSLVGHTLLHF.

This clonotype was counted many times. This chain connects TRBV28 to TRBJ2-1; no reliable D call. V was pared by 2 bases and J by 7 bases, with 6 bases between. CDR1 and CDR2 (germline): MDHEN, SYDVKM. This CDR3 is built from 12 residues. The CDR3 nucleotides read TGTGCCAGCAGTTTAAAGGTGAATGAGCAGTTCTTC. This codes for CASSLKVNEQFF.

The table lists this clonotype with many counts. The chain has TRBV4-1 and TRBJ1-4, with D possibly TRBD1 on 6 matching bases. Germline V gene data show CDR1 as MGHRA and CDR2 as YSYEKL. V gave up 2 bases and J gave up 1 base, with 11 bases separating them. CDR3 length: 16 amino acids. CDR3 nucleotides: TGCGCCAGCAGCCAACCCAGGACAGTAACTAATGAAAAACTGTTTTTT. This codes for CASSQPRTVTNEKLFF.

This clonotype has a count of ten or more. V is TRBV6-5 and J is TRBJ2-7; 9 bases map to TRBD1. The junction had 7 bases not matched to a gene; V was cut back by 5 bases and J by 5 bases. The CDR3 has 14 residues. Germline loops: CDR1 MNHEY, CDR2 SVGAGI. As DNA, the CDR3 is TGTGCCAGCAGTACCGACAGGGGGTCGAACGAGCAGTACTTC. Residues: CASSTDRGSNEQYF.

This clonotype was observed at least ten times. At one boundary the junction diverges from the germline segment, which might be a read error. This rearrangement joins TRBV4-1 to TRBJ2-7; D is uncertain. Germline assignment: CDR1 MGHRA and CDR2 YSYEKL. The CDR3 extends over 14 amino acids. The CDR3 DNA sequence: TGTGCCAGCAGCCCCCAGACGGTGTCCTACGAGCAGTACTTC. It translates to CASSPQTVSYEQYF.

The chain is built from TRBV7-9 and TRBJ2-3, with TRBD2 matching over 8 bases. V was pared by 5 bases and J by 6 bases, with 4 bases of the junction left unmatched. The CDR3 sequence is 13 residues long. Looked up from germline, CDR1 is SEHNR and CDR2 is FQNEAQ (reference sequence). CDR3 sequence: CASSRTSLDTQYF. The CDR3 DNA is TGTGCCAGCAGCCGGACTAGCCTTGATACGCAGTATTTT.

This clonotype was seen once. The J gene is TRBJ2-1, the V gene TRBV5-1; D might be TRBD2 (6 bases). V gave up 5 bases and J gave up 5 bases, with 17 bases separating them. This CDR3 has 15 residues. Germline V CDR1 and CDR2: SGHRS, YFSETQ. The CDR3 DNA reads TGCGCCAGCAGACCTGGAGGTAGCGGAGACAATGAGCAGTTCTTC. Encoded protein: CASRPGGSGDNEQFF. Full variable domain (rest looked up from reference TRBV5-1 and TRBJ2-1): KAGVTQTPRYLIKTRGQQVTLSCSPISGHRSVSWYQQTPGQGLQFLFEYFSETQRNKGNFPGRFSGRQFSNSRSEMNVSTLELGDSALYLCASRPGGSGDNEQFFGPGTRLTVL.

This clonotype was counted at least ten times. The chain recombines TRBV14 with TRBJ2-1, with D maybe TRBD2 (7 bases). CDR1 SGHDN and CDR2 FVKESK come from the germline V gene. V gave up 6 bases and J gave up 5 bases, with 20 bases separating them. The CDR3 is 16 amino acids. The CDR3 sequence is CASRPKSAGDNNEQFF. The CDR3 nucleotides read TGTGCCAGCAGACCCAAGTCGGCGGGGGACAACAATGAGCAGTTCTTC. Full variable domain (remainder filled in from reference TRBV14 and TRBJ2-1): EAGVTQFPSHSVIEKGQTVTLRCDPISGHDNLYWYRRVMGKEIKFLLHFVKESKQDESGMPNNRFLAERTGGTYSTLKVQPAELEDSGVYFCASRPKSAGDNNEQFFGPGTRLTVL.

This clonotype was found many times. This chain connects TRBV4-1 to TRBJ2-2; 10 nucleotides match TRBD2. Looked up from germline, CDR1 is MGHRA and CDR2 is YSYEKL. CDR3 size: 17 residues. The J segment lost 4 bases and the V segment lost 4 bases, leaving 9 bases of the junction unmatched. The CDR3 here is CASSRIGTSDITGELFF. The CDR3 nucleotides read TGCGCCAGCAGCCGCATTGGGACTAGCGACATCACCGGGGAGCTGTTTTTT.

This clonotype was counted at least ten times. The chain combines TRBV9 with TRBJ2-2; D might be TRBD1 or TRBD2, each matching 5 bases. The CDR3 is 16 residues long. V lost 4 bases and J 5 bases, leaving 18 bases between the germline ends. Per germline, CDR1 SGDLS and CDR2 YYNGEE. The DNA of the CDR3 is TGTGCCAGCAGCCTGTTCCGGGACCCGGGGACCGGGGAGCTGTTTTTT. This gives the protein CASSLFRDPGTGELFF. Full variable domain (missing parts from reference TRBV9 and TRBJ2-2): DSGVTQTPKHLITATGQRVTLRCSPRSGDLSVYWYQQSLDQGLQFLIQYYNGEERAKGNILERFSAQQFPDLHSELNLSSLELGDSALYFCASSLFRDPGTGELFFGEGSRLTVL.

This clonotype was recorded at least ten times. The rearrangement joins TRBV25-1 to TRBJ1-1; weak D call: TRBD1 (5 bases). Germline V gene sequence: CDR1 MGHDK, CDR2 SYGVNS. The ends were cut back, 3 bases at V and 8 bases at J, with 16 bases in the middle. The CDR3 contains 14 residues. The CDR3 DNA is TGTGCCAGCAGTGATGGGGCCCTAGGGACGGAAGCTTTCTTT. It yields the protein CASSDGALGTEAFF.

This clonotype was picked up many times. V is TRBV9 and J is TRBJ1-2; D gene ambiguous. The ends were cut back, 1 base at V and 0 bases at J, with 13 bases in the middle. CDR1 and CDR2 from the germline V gene are SGDLS and YYNGEE. The CDR3 spans 16 residues. CDR3 loop: CASSVFDRTSNYGYTF. CDR3 DNA: TGTGCCAGCAGCGTATTCGATAGAACCTCTAACTATGGCTACACCTTC.

This clonotype was seen ten or more times. This chain links TRBV28 with TRBJ2-3; D call uncertain. The CDR3 contains 12 residues. Germline V gene sequence: CDR1 MDHEN, CDR2 SYDVKM. V was pared by 6 bases and J by 2 bases, with 6 bases between. The CDR3 region is CASRTYTDTQYF. In nucleotides, the CDR3 is TGTGCCAGCAGAACTTACACAGATACGCAGTATTTT.

This chain uses TRBV10-2 with TRBJ2-7; D is ambiguous. The CDR3 consists of 15 residues. The V gene's germline CDR1 is WSHSY and CDR2 SAAADI. Trimming shortened V by 6 bases and J by 4 bases, and 19 bases separated the two germline ends. CDR3 residues: CASRSRVPYTYEQYF. Written as DNA, the CDR3 is TGCGCCAGCAGGAGTAGGGTGCCTTATACTTACGAGCAGTACTTC.

This clonotype was observed at least ten times. The chain joins TRBV7-9 to TRBJ1-1, with D perhaps matching TRBD1 (5 bases). The CDR3 has 14 residues. Germline CDR1 and CDR2: SEHNR and FQNEAQ (reference sequence). V was pared by 5 bases and J by 2 bases, with 12 bases between. CDR3: CASSRGGANTEAFF. The CDR3 DNA follows: TGTGCCAGCAGCCGGGGAGGGGCCAACACTGAAGCTTTCTTT.

This clonotype has ten or more counts. The CDR3 sequence is CASSYQSSEQYF. Here the CDR3 DNA reads TGTGCCAGCAGTTATCAGAGTTCCGAGCAGTACTTC. V and J are TRBV6-5 and TRBJ2-7; D not certain. CDR1 and CDR2 from the germline V gene are MNHEY and SVGAGI. The CDR3 loop spans 12 amino acids. Trimming removed 3 bases from V and 6 bases from J, with 9 bases in between.

This clonotype was seen ten or more times. V gene TRBV12-3 or TRBV12-4 combines with J gene TRBJ1-1, with TRBD1 as a possible D gene (6 bases). V was clipped by 5 bases and J by 3 bases, with 13 bases between them. The CDR3 totals 14 residues. CDR3 nucleotide sequence: TGTGCCAGCAGTCCCAGGGGATGGGACACTGAAGCTTTCTTT. This translates into CASSPRGWDTEAFF.

This clonotype was recorded many times. The J gene is TRBJ2-1, the V gene TRBV15; D possibly matches TRBD1 or TRBD2 (6 bases each). V was clipped by 3 bases and J by 0 bases, with 15 bases between them. The CDR3 length is 17 residues. The germline CDR1 and CDR2 sequences are LNHNV and YYDKDF (reference sequence). In DNA, the CDR3 is TGTGCCACCAGCAGGTGGGGGGCCCTTTCCTCCTACAATGAGCAGTTCTTC. Translating gives CATSRWGALSSYNEQFF.